This TCR beta chain was documented in a study of blood T cell repertoires in COVID-19 (TCRdb year 2020). With regard to the full study: The collaborator samples originated in the United States, Italy and Spain and spanned the acute and convalescent phases of COVID-19. The material from the prospective study consisted of cDNA or gDNA derived from T cells, B-cell-depleted T cells, or PBMCs. The dataset comprised deeply sampled blood TCRbeta repertoires from subjects exposed to, actively infected with, or recovered from COVID-19. The repertoires were released in a freely available public database meant as a resource for research on the immune response to SARS-CoV-2. The samples were drawn from the first 160 participants of the ongoing ImmuneRACE study and from under 1,500 subjects provided by 6 global collaborators. A de-identified subject ID, COVID-19 status, age in years and sex were almost always included in the sample metadata. Where available, HLA class I and class II types were obtained from metadata supplied by the sample provider rather than from assay-based typing. Overall study results and their limits: Clinical and demographic metadata were provided uncurated, with the amount varying by source and participant.

For this clone: Its antigen target is currently unknown. Base quality data are lacking; no much larger clone is found one base away.

The immunoSEQ Assay, a bias-controlled multiplex PCR, was used to amplify TCRbeta CDR3 regions from genomic DNA. Under the source paper's analysis protocol: Nucleated cell counts per sample were estimated from amplification of reference gene primers within the assay. To quantify the absolute abundance of each unique TCRbeta CDR3 rearrangement, sequence reads were collapsed and filtered. For each sample, productive Simpson clonality was calculated by taking the square root of Simpson's diversity index across productive rearrangements. Here the immuneACCESS table is served through TCRdb, limited to in-frame sequences with V and J called. Missing clones are a known gap in these copies; in checked studies unresolved V genes cover under half, and the rest lacks a known reason. V, J and clone size were drawn from that table, and D and trimming were deduced from the DNA. The sample table contains hundreds of thousands of clones; only one count was recorded for 85% of them. Of the sample, over 1.5% is held by the ten largest clones.

In the prospective study, participants were roughly 18 to 95 years old, resided in fewer than 25 geographic areas of the United States, and were enrolled through a virtual design. Cohort assignment in the prospective study relied on participant-reported clinical history from a screening survey and a study questionnaire. Exposed participants were defined as having been in contact with someone with a PCR-confirmed or clinician-diagnosed COVID-19 case within 2 weeks of study entry. Mobile phlebotomists in the prospective study collected whole blood, serum and a nasopharyngeal or oropharyngeal swab from every participant. Prospective study participants could optionally give additional blood draws and questionnaires over an approximately 2-month period. Before DNA extraction, blood samples from the prospective study were shipped at room temperature or frozen. Sequences SGDLS (CDR1) and YYNGEE (CDR2) are obtained from the germline V gene. The CDR3 covers 13 residues, taking in both the cysteine and the phenylalanine. This entry keeps only the CDR3 DNA: 39 bases, framed from base 1. V and J are truncated by 4 bases and 8 bases respectively, leaving an intervening sequence of 10 bases.

Recombination joined TRBV9 with TRBJ1-6; tentative D gene TRBD1, with 6 bases matching. The sample was PBMCs or T cells enriched from blood (not recorded which). This receptor was obtained from a woman in her twenties or thirties who had been exposed to COVID-19. Here the CDR3 is given as CASSTQGYSPLHF. The sequenced DNA is TGTGCCAGCAGCACACAGGGTTATTCACCCCTCCACTTT.